This T cell receptor beta chain derives from a study of blood T cells in healthy people across ages. Study-wide results and caveats: Researchers deemed the diversity estimates from one million T cells underestimates.

In regard to this clonotype: Antigen: not known.

Trimming cost V 6 bases and J 3 bases, with 15 bases left between them. The CDR3 covers 15 residues. Collection of about 9.4 milliliters of peripheral blood was performed for each donor. Together with a sample-barcoded 5' primer, a J-beta primer mix was included in a second PCR lasting about 7 to 11 cycles. MiXCR, applied by TCRdb to the 5' RACE reads, yields one record per CDR3 protein. The repertoire holds about 1.8 million distinct CDR3 sequences, 49% seen once, with 2.1% in the top ten. The origin of this receptor is a woman aged 40 to 49 in good health. Sequenced: blood. The chain couples TRBV12-3 or TRBV12-4 to TRBJ2-1; the D gene is possibly TRBD1 (6 bases). DNA of the CDR3: TGTGCCAGCAGCCCAGCGACAGGTTTCTACAATGAGCAGTTCTTC. As protein: CASSPATGFYNEQFF.